The entry that follows covers one T cell receptor beta chain sequence. The data were taken from a study of blood T cell repertoires in COVID-19. Study-wide background: The United States, Italy and Spain supplied acute and convalescent COVID-19 samples. The analysed material was cDNA or gDNA that came from T cells, B-cell-depleted T cells, or PBMCs.

Original analysis: Reference gene primer amplification in the assay estimated nucleated cell counts. TCRdb keeps only in-frame clones here, not all; method: immunoSEQ multiplex PCR. Clonal size and the V and J genes are those of that table, whereas D and trimming came from the DNA. The sample carries about 11,000 clones, about 70% recorded once. Seattle's enrolled individuals joined amid active infection and were then monitored longitudinally. Trimming cost V 3 bases and J 6 bases; bases outside gene matches: 8. CDR1 and CDR2 (germline): SGHNT, YYREEE (reference sequence). The CDR3 loop spans 14 amino acids.

This sequence joins TRBV5-4 and TRBJ2-7; 8 bases align to TRBD1. The specimen was peripheral blood. This clonotype originated in a man aged 60-69 years with COVID-19, enrolled during active disease. The CDR3 sequence: CASSWDRKWCEQYF. In DNA, the CDR3 is TGTGCCAGCAGCTGGGACAGGAAGTGGTGCGAGCAGTACTTC.